The 6 T cell receptor beta chains presented below share a single source sample, sequenced in a study of radiation and T cells in renal cell carcinoma. Time point of the sample: blood 2 weeks post-SBRT. Stated treatment: 15 Gy SBRT to primary tumor, nephrectomy 4 weeks later. Only in-frame clones appear in the TCRdb table, and some are missing; sequencing was by immunoSEQ multiplex PCR. The repertoire consists of tens of thousands of clones, with 80% occurring once and the leading ten covering 25% to 35%. The sequencing used blood, collected from a patient whose treatment included radiotherapy and nephrectomy. All receptors come from an older woman with renal cell carcinoma.

J is TRBJ2-5 and V is TRBV9; TRBD1 matches 10 bases. CDR1 is SGDLS, CDR2 YYNGEE, per germline. This CDR3 has 16 residues. Germline trimming cut 0 bases from V and 0 bases from J; bases unmatched to any gene: 2. The CDR3 sequence is CASSVGTGGYQETQYF. In nucleotides, the CDR3 is TGTGCCAGCAGCGTAGGGACAGGGGGGTACCAAGAGACCCAGTACTTC.

The chain couples TRBV27 to TRBJ1-4; 8 nucleotides align to TRBD1. CDR1 is MNHEY and CDR2 is SMNVEV in the germline V gene (reference sequence). The CDR3 loop spans 16 amino acids. The V gene end was trimmed by 4 bases and the J gene end by 8 bases; junction bases not matched to a gene: 12. The CDR3 loop reads CASSSSQGASREKLFF. The CDR3 coding sequence is TGTGCCAGCAGTTCCTCTCAGGGGGCGTCTCGGGAAAAACTGTTTTTT.

The rearrangement links TRBV6-5 to TRBJ1-5; a possible D gene is TRBD1 (6 bases). The CDR3 has 16 amino acids. Trimming left V 4 bases short and J 3 bases short, with 16 bases between. Germline CDR1 MNHEY, CDR2 SVGAGI. This chain's CDR3 is CASSWGGASHNQPQHF. The CDR3, as DNA: TGTGCCAGCAGTTGGGGGGGGGCGTCACACAATCAGCCCCAGCATTTT.

The chain combines TRBV10-3 with TRBJ1-1; 10 bases are shared with TRBD1. This CDR3 spans 15 amino acids. Germline V lookup: CDR1 ENHRY, CDR2 SYGVKD. Germline trimming cut 6 bases from V and 5 bases from J; bases unmatched to any gene: 9. The CDR3 region is CAIRKGTGEATEAFF. The CDR3, as DNA: TGTGCCATCAGAAAGGGGACAGGGGAGGCGACTGAAGCTTTCTTT.

The rearrangement uses TRBV6-6 and TRBJ2-5, with TRBD2 identical over 10 bases. This CDR3 comprises 15 residues. Germline CDR1 MNHNY, CDR2 SVGAGI (reference sequence). The V gene end was trimmed by 8 bases and the J gene end by 6 bases; junction bases not matched to a gene: 12. CDR3 residues: CASRTIAGGGKTQYF. CDR3 sequence (DNA): TGTGCCAGCCGTACAATAGCGGGAGGAGGGAAGACCCAGTACTTC.

The chain is built from TRBV5-1 and TRBJ1-2; 12 nucleotides agree with TRBD1. The V gene's germline CDR1 is SGHRS and CDR2 YFSETQ. CDR3 size: 14 residues. The V and J ends lost 5 bases and 8 bases, in that order; junction bases with no gene match: 7. DNA for the CDR3: TGCGCCAGCAGACTAGGGACAGGGGGCAAGGGCTACACCTTC. It specifies CASRLGTGGKGYTF. Combining the CDR3 with reference TRBV5-1 and TRBJ1-2 gives the whole variable domain KAGVTQTPRYLIKTRGQQVTLSCSPISGHRSVSWYQQTPGQGLQFLFEYFSETQRNKGNFPGRFSGRQFSNSRSEMNVSTLELGDSALYLCASRLGTGGKGYTFGSGTRLTVV.